These 7 T cell receptor beta chains share one sample of origin, sequenced in a study of T cells after yellow fever vaccination. Via MiXCR, TCRdb re-called the 5' RACE reads, giving one row per CDR3 protein. The sample contains about 85,000 distinct CDR3 sequences, 13% of which appear only once. The material sequenced was CD8+ T cells not binding an NS4B(214-222) dextramer, sorted from PBMCs, taken 21 days after the first yellow fever vaccination. The receptors shown here come from a man between 18 and 35 years old who received the YFV17D yellow fever vaccine.

In its sample, this clonotype was seen a few times. The J gene is TRBJ2-5, the V gene TRBV12-3 or TRBV12-4; perhaps TRBD1 as D (7 bases). The CDR3 covers 14 residues. V dropped 8 bases and J dropped 0 bases, with 13 bases sitting between them. The CDR3 nucleotides read TGTGCCAGCGGCGGGACAGAGTACCAAGAGACCCAGTACTTC. Its translation is CASGGTEYQETQYF.

The chain couples TRBV6-2 or TRBV6-3 to TRBJ1-5, with 8 bases identical to TRBD1. The CDR3 contains 14 residues. Looked up from germline, CDR1 is MNHEY and CDR2 is SVGEGT. V was pared by 10 bases and J by 12 bases, with 17 bases of the junction left unmatched. The CDR3 loop reads CATSEYRGISHQHF. Here the CDR3 DNA reads TGTGCCACCTCCGAGTACAGGGGGATTAGTCACCAGCATTTT.

In regard to this clonotype: This may be a read error, as it is one base from a much larger clone. The chain joins TRBV4-2 to TRBJ1-5; D gene uncertain. This CDR3 spans 12 amino acids. The V gene's germline CDR1 is LGHNA and CDR2 YNFKEQ. V gave up 0 bases and J gave up 4 bases, with 1 base separating them. CDR3 sequence: CASSQENQPQHF. CDR3 bases: TGTGCCAGCAGCCAAGAAAATCAGCCCCAGCATTTT.

The CDR3 bases are TGTGCCAGCAGCTTAGCCGGGGGCGGCTATGGCTACACCTTC. This sequence encodes CASSLAGGGYGYTF. V and J are TRBV7-6 and TRBJ1-2; a possible D gene is TRBD1 (6 bases). Germline CDR1 and CDR2: SGHVS and FNYEAQ. The germline V and J ends were trimmed by 0 bases and 4 bases, with 9 bases remaining between them. The CDR3 has 14 residues.

The rearrangement joins TRBV2 to TRBJ2-1; 8 bases are a match to TRBD1. With V trimmed by 1 base and J by 7 bases, 3 bases remained unmatched. This CDR3 spans 14 amino acids. CDR1 SNHLY and CDR2 FYNNEI come from the germline V gene. CDR3: CASSEGRGHNEQFF. CDR3 nucleotides: TGTGCCAGCAGTGAAGGCAGGGGGCATAATGAGCAGTTCTTC.

The chain recombines TRBV5-1 with TRBJ1-3, with a tentative D call TRBD1 (5 bases). The CDR3 consists of 15 residues. V was cut by 2 bases and J by 7 bases, with 16 bases left in between. The germline V gene encodes CDR1 SGHRS and CDR2 YFSETQ. This CDR3 is CASSLGDGRGNTIYF. The CDR3 DNA reads TGCGCCAGCAGCTTAGGGGACGGAAGAGGGAACACCATATATTTT.

This clonotype has a handful of counts. V usage is TRBV4-3 and J usage is TRBJ1-4; possibly TRBD1 for D (6 bases). Germline CDR1 and CDR2: LGHNA and YSLEER. The CDR3 consists of 14 residues. V dropped 4 bases and J dropped 1 base, with 7 bases sitting between them. The CDR3 DNA is TGCGCCAGCAGCCTACAGGGAACTAATGAAAAACTGTTTTTT. This gives the protein CASSLQGTNEKLFF.